These 5 T cell receptor beta chains share one sample of origin, sequenced in a study of preoperative IRX-2 immunotherapy in early breast cancer. Treatment meaning: preoperative locoregional IRX-2 cytokine immunotherapy. The repertoire was sequenced with immunoSEQ multiplex PCR; TCRdb's copy has only in-frame clones and lacks some. The table lists tens of thousands of clones, roughly 80% of them singletons. Here the sequenced sample was lymph node tissue, taken after IRX-2 immunotherapy. These receptors originate from a human donor with breast cancer.

This chain connects TRBV11-3 to TRBJ1-4, with D unclear. The CDR3 is made up of 15 amino acids. Germline V gene data show CDR1 as SGHNT and CDR2 as YENEEA. V was cut by 2 bases and J by 7 bases, with 14 bases left in between. The CDR3 protein is CASSLLVDVSEKLFF. The CDR3 nucleotides read TGTGCCAGCAGCTTATTGGTGGACGTGAGTGAAAAACTGTTTTTT.

The V gene is TRBV19, the J gene TRBJ1-1; D remains ambiguous. This CDR3 comprises 13 residues. Germline loops: CDR1 LNHDA, CDR2 SQIVND (reference sequence). V shed 6 bases and J shed 6 bases, with 14 bases lying between them. The CDR3 DNA sequence: TGTGCCAGTAGCCTTGGGATGCTGGCTGAAGCTTTCTTT. Encoded protein: CASSLGMLAEAFF.

A word on this clone: At least one nucleotide is ambiguous or was not read, and the resulting amino acid is denoted X. The chain is built from TRBV5-1 and TRBJ2-3, with D unresolved. The CDR3 runs 15 residues. Trimming took 0 bases from V and 2 from J, leaving 10 bases between them. Germline CDR1 reads SGHRS; CDR2 reads YFSETQ. This chain's CDR3 is CASSLVAEXTDTQYF. The CDR3 region has the DNA TGCGCCAGCAGCTTGGTGGCAGAGARCACAGATACGCAGTATTTT.

The rearrangement uses TRBV6-8 and TRBJ1-5; possibly TRBD1 for D (5 bases). The CDR3 has 16 amino acids. Germline V gives CDR1 MNHGY, CDR2 SAAAGT. The germline V and J ends were trimmed by 5 bases and 0 bases, with 14 bases remaining between them. In nucleotides, the CDR3 is TGTGCCAGCAGTCAAGGGGCGTATAATAGCAATCAGCCCCAGCATTTT. As protein: CASSQGAYNSNQPQHF.

The chain carries TRBV11-3 and TRBJ2-1; the D gene is possibly TRBD2 (5 bases). The germline V gene encodes CDR1 SGHNT and CDR2 YENEEA. The CDR3 consists of 15 residues. V was pared by 5 bases and J by 12 bases, with 23 bases between. CDR3 loop: CASSPPIGLTVGQFF. CDR3 nucleotide sequence: TGTGCCAGCAGCCCGCCGATTGGACTGACGGTGGGGCAGTTCTTC.